The clone carrying this TCR beta chain was counted ten times or more. Its antigen is unknown. These data originate in a study of CD8 T cells in ankylosing spondylitis. The TCR beta libraries were generated through quantitative 5'-RACE incorporating molecular barcodes. A single record per CDR3 protein comes from TCRdb applying MiXCR to the 5' RACE reads. Among 210,000 or so distinct CDR3 sequences listed, 8.2% were seen once. Findings and caveats of the study: Seemingly distinctive of ankylosing spondylitis blood was a TCR beta motif formed by eight highly homologous variants.

The CDR3 is 15 amino acids. Looked up from germline, CDR1 is SGHTA and CDR2 is FQGNSA. Trimming took 5 bases from V and 0 from J, leaving 12 bases between them. This receptor was taken from a female donor with ankylosing spondylitis or in good health (not recorded which). What was sequenced was blood, either unsorted or a sorted T cell fraction (not recorded which). The chain combines TRBV7-2 with TRBJ2-3; D not resolved. The DNA of the CDR3 is TGTGCCAGCAGCGTATGGGTTTCTAGCACAGATACGCAGTATTTT. Translating gives CASSVWVSSTDTQYF.